Following are 27 T cell receptor beta chains from one sample sequenced in a study of blood T cell repertoires in COVID-19. Generated by immunoSEQ multiplex PCR, the TCRdb table keeps only in-frame clones and is missing some. The sample carries around 180,000 clones, about 83% recorded once. The specimen sequenced was PBMCs or T cells enriched from blood (not recorded which). Every receptor here comes from a woman aged 25-40 years who had recovered from COVID-19.

This clone was found a few times. V gene TRBV2 combines with J gene TRBJ1-6, with D tentatively TRBD1 (6 bases). CDR1 SNHLY and CDR2 FYNNEI come from the germline V gene. CDR3 length: 13 amino acids. Between the trimmed V and J ends, which lost 4 bases and 9 bases, there was a span of 10 bases. CDR3 nucleotides: TGTGCCAGCAGTGGGACAGAGACTTCACCCCTCCACTTT. This sequence encodes CASSGTETSPLHF. The full variable domain, rest sourced from reference TRBV2 and TRBJ1-6, is EPEVTQTPSHQVTQMGQEVILRCVPISNHLYFYWYRQILGQKVEFLVSFYNNEISEKSEIFDDQFSVERPDGSNFTLKIRSTKLEDSAMYFCASSGTETSPLHFGNGTRLTVT.

V and J are TRBV2 and TRBJ1-6, with D tentatively TRBD1 (5 bases). The CDR3 is 14 residues long. CDR1 is SNHLY, CDR2 FYNNEI, per germline. V lost 4 bases, J lost 6 bases, and 10 bases lay in between. In DNA form, the CDR3 reads TGTGCCAGCAGTGGGGGGGGAGGTAATTCACCCCTCCACTTT. Translated, it gives CASSGGGGNSPLHF.

The V and J genes are TRBV11-2 and TRBJ2-5; 10 positions match TRBD2. There are 18 residues in the CDR3. Germline V gene sequence: CDR1 SGHAT, CDR2 FQNNGV. The ends lost 3 bases at V and 5 bases at J; junction bases unmatched: 15. The CDR3 DNA is TGTGCCAGCAGCTTCCGACTAGCGGGCTTAGTTGTAAAGGAGACCCAGTACTTC. Its protein product is CASSFRLAGLVVKETQYF.

V is TRBV4-2 and J is TRBJ1-2; TRBD1 agrees at 9 bases. V was clipped by 4 bases and J by 8 bases; unmatched bases: 11. Germline V CDR1 and CDR2: LGHNA, YNFKEQ. The CDR3 length is 15 residues. The DNA of the CDR3 is TGTGCCAGCAGCCGCCAACAGGGGGCGATTCTGGGCTACACCTTC. Translating it yields CASSRQQGAILGYTF.

This clone was detected once. Other DNA sequences within the sample encode an identical CDR3. The chain is built from TRBV5-1 and TRBJ1-1; D may be TRBD1 (6 bases). Germline values: CDR1 SGHRS, CDR2 YFSETQ. The V end was cut by 1 base, the J end by 0 bases, with 7 bases between. This CDR3 comprises 14 residues. DNA of the CDR3: TGCGCCAGCAGCTTGACAGGGATGAACACTGAAGCTTTCTTT. Amino acid sequence: CASSLTGMNTEAFF.

The rearrangement links TRBV2 to TRBJ1-5; 8 bases line up with TRBD1. The CDR3 contains 13 residues. Germline values: CDR1 SNHLY, CDR2 FYNNEI. V lost 8 bases and J lost 6; bases outside the gene matches: 6. The CDR3 sequence: CASWTGSVQPQHF. The CDR3 DNA is TGTGCCAGCTGGACAGGGTCTGTTCAGCCCCAGCATTTT.

The rearrangement uses TRBV4-2 and TRBJ2-1; D is ambiguous. The V and J ends lost 0 bases and 5 bases respectively, with 8 bases between them. This CDR3 region has 14 residues. The germline V gene encodes CDR1 LGHNA and CDR2 YNFKEQ. The CDR3 region is CASSQDRQNNEQFF. The CDR3 coding sequence is TGTGCCAGCAGCCAAGACAGGCAGAACAATGAGCAGTTCTTC.

The chain carries TRBV2 and TRBJ1-1; D is perhaps TRBD1 (6 bases). V shed 7 bases and J shed 2 bases, with 11 bases lying between them. The CDR3 contains 13 residues. Germline values: CDR1 SNHLY, CDR2 FYNNEI. The CDR3 sequence is CASKRGTNTEAFF. CDR3 bases: TGTGCCAGCAAGAGGGGGACCAACACTGAAGCTTTCTTT.

This chain links TRBV28 with TRBJ2-7, with 11 bases lining up with TRBD2. The CDR3 totals 15 residues. Looked up from germline, CDR1 is MDHEN and CDR2 is SYDVKM. Germline trimming cut 6 bases from V and 3 bases from J; bases unmatched to any gene: 7. CDR3 bases: TGTGCCAGCAGCATAGCGGGAGGGCCTGTCTACGAGCAGTACTTC. This encodes CASSIAGGPVYEQYF.

The chain recombines TRBV19 with TRBJ2-7, with 9 bases fitting TRBD2. The CDR3 totals 14 residues. CDR1 is LNHDA and CDR2 is SQIVND in the germline V gene (reference sequence). J gave up 1 base and V 4 bases, and 2 bases lay outside the gene matches. The CDR3 bases are TGTGCCAGTAGTAGCGGGAGGGCTTCCTACGAGCAGTACTTC. Translation gives CASSSGRASYEQYF.

This rearrangement joins TRBV11-2 to TRBJ1-2, with TRBD1 matching over 9 bases. V lost 3 bases to trimming and J lost 5 bases; unmatched junction nucleotides: 7. The CDR3 is 15 amino acids. Germline V CDR1 and CDR2: SGHAT, FQNNGV. CDR3 nucleotide sequence: TGTGCCAGCAGCTTCACTGACAGGGGGGTTTATGGCTACACCTTC. This sequence encodes CASSFTDRGVYGYTF.

This chain connects TRBV5-4 to TRBJ2-2, with TRBD2 matching over 13 bases. Germline CDR1 reads SGHNT; CDR2 reads YYREEE (reference sequence). The length of the CDR3 is 18 residues. J gave up 6 bases and V 4 bases, and 12 bases lay outside the gene matches. Written as DNA, the CDR3 is TGTGCCAGCAGCCCTAGGACTAGCGGGAGTTTCGGGCCCGGGGAGCTGTTTTTT. It specifies CASSPRTSGSFGPGELFF.

The chain couples TRBV5-1 to TRBJ2-1; 11 bases fit TRBD2. The CDR3 length is 16 residues. Trimming removed 4 bases from V and 4 bases from J; junction bases left unmatched: 7. Germline CDR1 SGHRS, CDR2 YFSETQ. The CDR3 DNA reads as TGCGCCAGCAGCGATAAAACTAGCGGGGGATACAATGAGCAGTTCTTC. This encodes CASSDKTSGGYNEQFF.

The chain links TRBV28 to TRBJ2-5; D possibly corresponds to TRBD2 (6 bases). From germline, CDR1 is MDHEN and CDR2 SYDVKM. The CDR3 is 14 amino acids. V lost 7 bases to trimming and J lost 5 bases, with 17 bases between them. CDR3 nucleotides: TGTGCCAGCAACCCCCCGGGAGAGGGGGAGACCCAGTACTTC. It encodes CASNPPGEGETQYF.

The rearrangement joins TRBV7-8 to TRBJ2-7; perhaps TRBD2 as D (5 bases). The CDR3 runs 13 residues. V lost 4 bases to trimming and J lost 2 bases, with 9 bases between them. Germline-derived CDR1 and CDR2 are SGHVS and FQNEAQ. In nucleotides, the CDR3 is TGTGCCAGCAGCTCGACGGGAACCTACGAGCAGTACTTC. Translated: CASSSTGTYEQYF.

The chain is built from TRBV6-5 and TRBJ2-2, with D possibly matching TRBD2 (5 bases). Germline loops: CDR1 MNHEY, CDR2 SVGAGI. Trimming took off 11 bases at V and 6 bases at J, with 13 bases between the two ends. CDR3 length: 12 amino acids. CDR3 sequence (DNA): TGTGCCGGGCAGAGGGCCTCCGGGGAGCTGTTTTTT. It is translated as CAGQRASGELFF.

V gene TRBV3-1 (or the pseudogene TRBV3-2) combines with J gene TRBJ2-5; TRBD2 might be the D (5 bases). Germline lookup yields CDR1 LGHDT and CDR2 YNNKEL (reference sequence). V lost 0 bases to trimming and J lost 6 bases, with 17 bases between them. The CDR3 is 16 amino acids. The CDR3 sequence is CASSQDYGLAGKTQYF. DNA of the CDR3: TGTGCCAGCAGCCAAGATTACGGACTCGCTGGGAAGACCCAGTACTTC.

The chain links TRBV28 to TRBJ1-5; 7 nucleotides line up with TRBD1. The CDR3 has 14 amino acids. Germline V gene sequence: CDR1 MDHEN, CDR2 SYDVKM. V lost 3 bases to trimming and J lost 4 bases; unmatched junction nucleotides: 3. The CDR3 loop reads CASSLDRLNQPQHF. The CDR3 region has the DNA TGTGCCAGCAGTTTGGACAGGTTAAATCAGCCCCAGCATTTT.

This clone was observed a few times. The chain joins TRBV18 to TRBJ1-5; D perhaps matches TRBD1 (6 bases). Germline loops: CDR1 KGHSH, CDR2 LQKENI. The CDR3 is 16 amino acids. Trimming took 2 bases from V and 0 from J, leaving 11 bases between them. In DNA form, the CDR3 reads TGTGCCAGCTCACCAGCGACAGGACCTAGCAATCAGCCCCAGCATTTT. Amino acids: CASSPATGPSNQPQHF.

The genes are TRBV5-4 and TRBJ2-7, with D hard to call. Trimming removed 3 bases at V and 3 bases at J, with 13 bases between. Germline CDR1 reads SGHNT; CDR2 reads YYREEE (reference sequence). There are 14 residues in the CDR3. The chain's CDR3 is CASSSHQAHYEQYF. CDR3 bases: TGTGCCAGCAGCTCCCATCAGGCACACTACGAGCAGTACTTC.

This clone came up once. The CDR3 nucleotides are TGTGCCAGCAGTCCCGGGACTCAAGAGACCCAGTACTTC. Translating gives CASSPGTQETQYF. The gene calls are TRBV12-3 or TRBV12-4 and TRBJ2-5; the D gene is possibly TRBD2 (6 bases). This CDR3 has 13 residues. Trimming cost V 5 bases and J 2 bases, with 9 bases left between them.

The chain combines TRBV15 with TRBJ2-7; 12 bases line up with TRBD1. Germline CDR1 LNHNV, CDR2 YYDKDF (reference sequence). The length of the CDR3 is 15 residues. The ends lost 4 bases at V and 7 bases at J; junction bases unmatched: 8. In DNA, the CDR3 is TGTGCCACCAGCAAGTGGGACAGGGGGCAGGAAGAGCAGTACTTC. It translates to CATSKWDRGQEEQYF.

The gene calls are TRBV13 and TRBJ2-7; D possibly corresponds to TRBD2 (5 bases). CDR3 length: 14 amino acids. The V end was cut by 6 bases, the J end by 0 bases, with 12 bases between. Germline CDR1 is PRHDT and CDR2 is FYEKMQ (reference sequence). CDR3 region: CASRAGLHSYEQYF. CDR3 bases: TGTGCCAGCAGGGCTGGACTCCACTCCTACGAGCAGTACTTC. The complete variable domain, with remaining parts taken from reference TRBV13 and TRBJ2-7, reads AAGVIQSPRHLIKEKRETATLKCYPIPRHDTVYWYQQGPGQDPQFLISFYEKMQSDKGSIPDRFSAQQFSDYHSELNMSSLELGDSALYFCASRAGLHSYEQYFGPGTRLTVT.

V is TRBV6-4 and J is TRBJ2-1, with TRBD1 identical over 11 bases. V trimming: 4 bases; J trimming: 6 bases; junction bases outside the gene matches: 5. CDR3 size: 15 residues. Germline V CDR1 and CDR2: MRHNA, SNTAGT. CDR3: CASSVGDRGSNEQFF. In nucleotides, the CDR3 is TGTGCCAGCAGTGTGGGGGACAGGGGGTCCAATGAGCAGTTCTTC.

The chain couples TRBV18 to TRBJ1-6, with 9 bases matching TRBD1. Germline-derived CDR1 and CDR2 are KGHSH and LQKENI. V lost 4 bases to trimming and J lost 2 bases; unmatched junction nucleotides: 3. CDR3 length: 16 residues. The CDR3 DNA reads TGTGCCAGCTCACACCGGGACAGGGCCTATAATTCACCCCTCCACTTT. This encodes CASSHRDRAYNSPLHF.

This chain uses TRBV2 with TRBJ1-2; tentatively, D is TRBD1 (6 bases). Trimming removed 5 bases from V and 5 bases from J, with 18 bases in between. The CDR3 sequence is 15 residues long. Germline CDR1 SNHLY, CDR2 FYNNEI. The CDR3 sequence is CASSQTGTTLYGYTF. In DNA form, the CDR3 reads TGTGCCAGCAGTCAAACCGGGACAACTCTTTATGGCTACACCTTC.

The V and J genes are TRBV18 and TRBJ2-2, with a weak D call TRBD1 (6 bases). Germline V gives CDR1 KGHSH, CDR2 LQKENI. V lost 4 bases and J 0 bases, leaving 12 bases between the germline ends. The CDR3 consists of 16 residues. Here the CDR3 DNA reads TGTGCCAGCTCACAAAGTCAGGGGACGAACACCGGGGAGCTGTTTTTT. Amino acids: CASSQSQGTNTGELFF.